The 8 T cell receptor beta chains below were found in one sample sequenced in a study of metastatic and nonmetastatic thyroid tumors. The entire patient cohort was treatment-naive prior to thyroid surgery. TCRdb reassembled clones from the PCR reads with MiXCR. The profile shows around 61,000 clones, 25% to 35% of them singletons. What was sequenced was blood. These receptors originate from a female donor with papillary thyroid cancer or a benign thyroid nodule (not recorded which). Some clones in this sample may be carry-over from other donors' samples.

CDR3 amino acids: CAGNTGPGELFF. The CDR3 bases are TGTGCCGGGAACACAGGGCCCGGGGAGCTGTTTTTT. The chain employs TRBV2 and TRBJ2-2; D possibly corresponds to TRBD1 (6 bases). Germline V gene sequence: CDR1 SNHLY, CDR2 FYNNEI. V was clipped by 11 bases and J by 6 bases, with 13 bases between them. This CDR3 region has 12 residues.

V is TRBV20-1 and J is TRBJ2-7, with 8 nucleotides matching TRBD2. CDR3 length: 13 residues. The germline CDR1 and CDR2 sequences are DFQATT and SNEGSKA (reference sequence). Unmatched junction bases numbered 9, after V lost 6 bases and J lost 5 bases. In DNA form, the CDR3 reads TGCAGTGCCATCTCCGGACTAGCACACGAGCAGTACTTC. It specifies CSAISGLAHEQYF.

The V and J genes are TRBV2 and TRBJ2-1, with D maybe TRBD1 (7 bases). Per germline, CDR1 SNHLY and CDR2 FYNNEI. This CDR3 region has 14 residues. The V gene lost 10 bases and the J gene lost 6 bases, with 19 bases spanning the gap. CDR3 loop: CATGGTGVANEQFF. The CDR3 nucleotides read TGTGCCACCGGGGGTACAGGGGTTGCCAATGAGCAGTTCTTC.

V gene TRBV28 combines with J gene TRBJ2-1; maybe TRBD1 (6 bases). Trimming shortened V by 10 bases and J by 3 bases, and 16 bases separated the two germline ends. CDR3 size: 14 residues. From germline, CDR1 is MDHEN and CDR2 SYDVKM. The CDR3 region has the DNA TGTGCCATCAGAACAGGGCCTAACTACAATGAGCAGTTCTTC. Translating gives CAIRTGPNYNEQFF. Filled out from reference TRBV28 and TRBJ2-1, the complete variable domain reads DVKVTQSSRYLVKRTGEKVFLECVQDMDHENMFWYRQDPGLGLRLIYFSYDVKMKEKGDIPEGYSVSREKKERFSLILESASTNQTSMYLCAIRTGPNYNEQFFGPGTRLTVL.

The J gene is TRBJ1-2, the V gene TRBV7-2; a weak D match, TRBD1 (5 bases). Germline loops: CDR1 SGHTA, CDR2 FQGNSA. The ends were cut back, 5 bases at V and 8 bases at J, with 18 bases in the middle. The CDR3 runs 14 residues. CDR3 loop: CASSRDVGGGGYTF. The CDR3 DNA reads TGTGCCAGCAGCCGCGATGTGGGGGGTGGGGGCTACACCTTC. Together with reference TRBV7-2 and TRBJ1-2, the CDR3 gives the full variable domain: GAGVSQSPSNKVTEKGKDVELRCDPISGHTALYWYRQSLGQGLEFLIYFQGNSAPDKSGLPSDRFSAERTGGSVSTLTIQRTQQEDSAVYLCASSRDVGGGGYTFGSGTRLTVV.

V and J are TRBV11-2 and TRBJ2-7, with unresolved D. The CDR3 is 12 residues long. From germline, CDR1 is SGHAT and CDR2 FQNNGV. Trimming shortened V by 2 bases and J by 2 bases, and 4 bases separated the two germline ends. The CDR3 here is CASSLRPYEQYF. Written as DNA, the CDR3 is TGTGCCAGCAGCTTACGGCCCTACGAGCAGTACTTC.

In its sample, this clone was seen a few times. V gene TRBV12-5 combines with J gene TRBJ2-1, with 13 bases matching TRBD2. This CDR3 is 17 amino acids long. V was clipped by 1 base and J by 8 bases; unmatched bases: 8. The germline gives CDR1 LGHNT, CDR2 FRNRAP. The CDR3 DNA follows: TGTGCTAGTGGTTTGGCCTGGACTAGCGGGAGCCAGCATGAGCAGTTCTTC. As protein: CASGLAWTSGSQHEQFF.

There are a few counts of this clone. The chain employs TRBV27 and TRBJ1-5; no clear D gene. CDR1 and CDR2 from the germline V gene are MNHEY and SMNVEV (reference sequence). The CDR3 covers 15 residues. V dropped 0 bases and J dropped 0 bases, with 6 bases sitting between them. The chain's CDR3 is CASSLSFSSNQPQHF. CDR3 coding DNA: TGTGCCAGCAGTTTATCGTTCAGTAGCAATCAGCCCCAGCATTTT.